This TCR beta chain was found in a study of brain T cells in children with intractable seizures. Study-level results: Patients' HCMV serostatus was unknown; virus specificity rests on CDR3 similarity alone.

TCRdb's copy holds only in-frame clones and misses some; the assay was immunoSEQ multiplex PCR. The table has tens of thousands of clones, 90% to 95% seen once. Trimming took off 7 bases at V and 3 bases at J, with 21 bases between the two ends. This CDR3 is 15 amino acids long. Germline V CDR1 and CDR2: SQVTM, ANQGSEA. To note about this clone: Its antigen remains unidentified.

The chain recombines TRBV29-1 with TRBJ1-2, with a weak D call TRBD1 (6 bases). The source is a boy between 10 and 17 years old with focal cortical dysplasia and intractable seizures. The sequencing here drew on peripheral blood, taken at surgery. In DNA form, the CDR3 reads TGCAGCGCCGAAACGACATTGGACAGAGACTATGGCTACACCTTC. This codes for CSAETTLDRDYGYTF.